The present T cell receptor beta chain was sequenced within a study of blood T cell repertoires in COVID-19. Per the study methods: It was from reference gene primer amplification that nucleated cell counts were estimated. The data were produced by immunoSEQ multiplex PCR, yet TCRdb's version contains in-frame clones alone and is incomplete. D and trimming come from the DNA, and the V and J calls and clone size come from that table. This sample has more than 65,000 clones; over 70% occur once, and the top ten carry 16%. Germline V lookup: CDR1 LNHDA, CDR2 SQIVND (reference sequence). Trimming took off 1 base at V and 0 bases at J, with 4 bases between the two ends. The CDR3 runs to 14 residues. This clone was seen a single time. Within the sample, other DNA sequences also encode this same CDR3.

Sequenced material: peripheral blood. This sequence originates from a man between 60 and 75 years old with acute or convalescent COVID-19. V gene TRBV19 combines with J gene TRBJ1-5; D remains unclear. In DNA form, the CDR3 reads TGTGCCAGTAGTATAGTTAGTAGCAATCAGCCCCAGCATTTT. It translates to CASSIVSSNQPQHF.